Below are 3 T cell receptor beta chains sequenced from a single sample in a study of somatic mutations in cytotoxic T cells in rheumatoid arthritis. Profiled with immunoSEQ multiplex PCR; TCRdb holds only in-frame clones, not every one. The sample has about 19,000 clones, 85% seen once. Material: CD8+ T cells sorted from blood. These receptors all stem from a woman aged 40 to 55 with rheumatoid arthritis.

The CDR3 nucleotides are TGTGCCAGCAACCCTGCAGATGGCTACGAGCAGTACTTC. Translated, it gives CASNPADGYEQYF. The genes are TRBV9 and TRBJ2-7; D gene uncertain. The length of the CDR3 is 13 residues. V was pared by 6 bases and J by 3 bases, with 13 bases between. Germline CDR1 reads SGDLS; CDR2 reads YYNGEE.

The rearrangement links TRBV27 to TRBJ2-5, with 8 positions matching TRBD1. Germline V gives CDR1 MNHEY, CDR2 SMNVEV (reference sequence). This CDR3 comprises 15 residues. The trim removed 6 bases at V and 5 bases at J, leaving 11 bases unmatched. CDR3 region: CASSPTSTGGETQYF. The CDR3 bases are TGTGCCAGCAGCCCGACGTCTACAGGGGGGGAGACCCAGTACTTC.

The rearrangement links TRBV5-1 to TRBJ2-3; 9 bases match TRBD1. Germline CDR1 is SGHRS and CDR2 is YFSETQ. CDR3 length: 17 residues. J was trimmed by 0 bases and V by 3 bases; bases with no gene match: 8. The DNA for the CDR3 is TGCGCCAGCAGCTCAATACCCGGGACAGGGAGCACAGATACGCAGTATTTT. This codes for CASSSIPGTGSTDTQYF.